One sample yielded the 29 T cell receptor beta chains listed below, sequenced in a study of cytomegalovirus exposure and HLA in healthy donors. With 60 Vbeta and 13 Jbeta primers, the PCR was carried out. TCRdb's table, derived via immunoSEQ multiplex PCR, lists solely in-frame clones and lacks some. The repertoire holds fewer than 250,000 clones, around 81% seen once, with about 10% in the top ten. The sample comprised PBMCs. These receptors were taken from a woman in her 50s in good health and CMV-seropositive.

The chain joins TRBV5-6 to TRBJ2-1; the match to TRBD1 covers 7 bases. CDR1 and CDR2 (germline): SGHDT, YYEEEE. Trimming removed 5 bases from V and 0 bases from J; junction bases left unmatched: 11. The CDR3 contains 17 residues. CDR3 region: CASSRSRGQSSYNEQFF. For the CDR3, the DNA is TGTGCCAGCAGTCGTTCTAGGGGGCAAAGCTCCTACAATGAGCAGTTCTTC.

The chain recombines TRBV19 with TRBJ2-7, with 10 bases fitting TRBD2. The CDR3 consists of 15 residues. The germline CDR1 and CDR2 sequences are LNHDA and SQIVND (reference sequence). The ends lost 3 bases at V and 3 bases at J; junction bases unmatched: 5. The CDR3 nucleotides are TGTGCCAGTAGTATTCTAGCGGGGGACCTCTACGAGCAGTACTTC. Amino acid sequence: CASSILAGDLYEQYF.

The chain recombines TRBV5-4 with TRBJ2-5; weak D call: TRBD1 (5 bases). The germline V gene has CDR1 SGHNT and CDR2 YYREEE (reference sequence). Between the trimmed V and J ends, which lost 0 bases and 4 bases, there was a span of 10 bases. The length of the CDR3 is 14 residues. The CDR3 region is CASSLAGWVETQYF. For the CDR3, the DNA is TGTGCCAGCAGCTTGGCAGGGTGGGTAGAGACCCAGTACTTC.

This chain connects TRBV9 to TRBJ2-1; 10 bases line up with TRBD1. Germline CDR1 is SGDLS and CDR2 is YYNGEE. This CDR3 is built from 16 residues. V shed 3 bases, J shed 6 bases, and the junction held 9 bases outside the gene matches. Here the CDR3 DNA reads TGTGCCAGCAGCGGACAGGGGGCGAGTCCCATCAATGAGCAGTTCTTC. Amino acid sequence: CASSGQGASPINEQFF.

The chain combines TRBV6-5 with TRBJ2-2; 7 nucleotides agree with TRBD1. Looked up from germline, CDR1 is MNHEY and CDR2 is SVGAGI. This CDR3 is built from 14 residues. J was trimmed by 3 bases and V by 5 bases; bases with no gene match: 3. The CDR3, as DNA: TGTGCCAGCAGTATCCAGGGGGACACCGGGGAGCTGTTTTTT. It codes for CASSIQGDTGELFF.

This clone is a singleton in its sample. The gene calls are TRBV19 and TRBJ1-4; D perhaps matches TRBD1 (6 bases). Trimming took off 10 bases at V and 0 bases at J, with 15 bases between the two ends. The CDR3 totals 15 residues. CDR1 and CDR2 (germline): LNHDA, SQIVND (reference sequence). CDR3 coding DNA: TGTGCCACAAGAACAGGGCTAACAACTAATGAAAAACTGTTTTTT. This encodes CATRTGLTTNEKLFF.

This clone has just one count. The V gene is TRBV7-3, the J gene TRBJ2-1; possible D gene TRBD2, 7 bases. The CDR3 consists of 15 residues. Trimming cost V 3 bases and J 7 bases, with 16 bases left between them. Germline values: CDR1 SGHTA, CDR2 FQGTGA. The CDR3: CASSLQRGGNNEQFF. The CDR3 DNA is TGTGCCAGCAGCTTGCAGAGGGGGGGGAATAATGAGCAGTTCTTC. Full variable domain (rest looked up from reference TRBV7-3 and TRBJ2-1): GAGVSQTPSNKVTEKGKYVELRCDPISGHTALYWYRQSLGQGPEFLIYFQGTGAADDSGLPNDRFFAVRPEGSVSTLKIQRTERGDSAVYLCASSLQRGGNNEQFFGPGTRLTVL.

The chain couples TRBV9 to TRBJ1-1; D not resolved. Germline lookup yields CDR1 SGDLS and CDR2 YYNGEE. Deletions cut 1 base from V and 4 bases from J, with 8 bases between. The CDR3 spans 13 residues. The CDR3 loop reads CASSVFSGTEAFF. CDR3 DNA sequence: TGTGCCAGCAGCGTATTTTCGGGCACTGAAGCTTTCTTT.

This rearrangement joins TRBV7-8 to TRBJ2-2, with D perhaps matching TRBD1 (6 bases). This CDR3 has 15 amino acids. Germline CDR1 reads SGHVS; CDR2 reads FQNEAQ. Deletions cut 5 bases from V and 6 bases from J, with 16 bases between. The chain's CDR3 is CASSPYLQGSGELFF. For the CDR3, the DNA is TGTGCCAGCAGCCCATACCTTCAGGGGTCCGGGGAGCTGTTTTTT.

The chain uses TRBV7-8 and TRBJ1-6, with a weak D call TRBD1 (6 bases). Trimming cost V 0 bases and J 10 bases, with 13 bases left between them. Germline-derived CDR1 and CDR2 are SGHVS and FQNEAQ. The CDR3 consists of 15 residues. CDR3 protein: CASSLARDTRSPLHF. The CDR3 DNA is TGTGCCAGCAGCTTAGCTCGGGACACTAGATCACCCCTCCACTTT.

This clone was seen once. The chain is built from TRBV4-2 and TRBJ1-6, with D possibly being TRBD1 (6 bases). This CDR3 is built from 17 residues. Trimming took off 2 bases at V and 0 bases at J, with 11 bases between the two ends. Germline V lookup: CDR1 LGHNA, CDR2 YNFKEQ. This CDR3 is CASSQPQGSSYNSPLHF. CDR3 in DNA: TGTGCCAGCAGCCAACCACAGGGTAGCTCCTATAATTCACCCCTCCACTTT.

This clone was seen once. CDR3 residues: CASSLSRRKNTEAFF. CDR3 nucleotide sequence: TGTGCCAGCAGTTTAAGTCGCAGGAAGAACACTGAAGCTTTCTTT. The chain links TRBV28 to TRBJ1-1; D is unresolved. This CDR3 region has 15 residues. Germline lookup yields CDR1 MDHEN and CDR2 SYDVKM. Trimming cost V 2 bases and J 1 base, with 11 bases left between them.

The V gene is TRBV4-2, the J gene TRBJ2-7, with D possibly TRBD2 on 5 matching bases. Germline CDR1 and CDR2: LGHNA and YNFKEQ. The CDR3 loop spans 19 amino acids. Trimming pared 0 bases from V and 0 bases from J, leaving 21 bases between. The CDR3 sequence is CASSQDPAGGYGNSYEQYF. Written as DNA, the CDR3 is TGTGCCAGCAGCCAAGATCCCGCGGGTGGTTACGGAAACTCCTACGAGCAGTACTTC.

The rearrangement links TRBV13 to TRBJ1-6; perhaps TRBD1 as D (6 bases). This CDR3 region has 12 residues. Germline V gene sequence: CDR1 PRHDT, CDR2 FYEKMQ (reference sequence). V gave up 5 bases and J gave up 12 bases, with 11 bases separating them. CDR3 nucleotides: TGTGCCAGCAGCCTCGGACAGAAACCCCTCCACTTT. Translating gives CASSLGQKPLHF.

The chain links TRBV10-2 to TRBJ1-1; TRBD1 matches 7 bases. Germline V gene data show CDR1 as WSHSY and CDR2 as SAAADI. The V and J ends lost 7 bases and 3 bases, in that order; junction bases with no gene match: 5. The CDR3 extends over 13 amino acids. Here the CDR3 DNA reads TGCGCCAGCATGGGCAGGGGGGACACTGAAGCTTTCTTT. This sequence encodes CASMGRGDTEAFF.

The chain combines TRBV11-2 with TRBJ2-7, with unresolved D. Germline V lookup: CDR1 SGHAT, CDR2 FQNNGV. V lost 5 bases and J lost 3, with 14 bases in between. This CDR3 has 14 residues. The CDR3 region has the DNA TGTGCCAGCAGCCCTATCCTAACGGGCTACGAGCAGTACTTC. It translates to CASSPILTGYEQYF. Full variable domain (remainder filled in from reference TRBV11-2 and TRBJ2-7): EAGVAQSPRYKIIEKRQSVAFWCNPISGHATLYWYQQILGQGPKLLIQFQNNGVVDDSQLPKDRFSAERLKGVDSTLKIQPAKLEDSAVYLCASSPILTGYEQYFGPGTRLTVT.

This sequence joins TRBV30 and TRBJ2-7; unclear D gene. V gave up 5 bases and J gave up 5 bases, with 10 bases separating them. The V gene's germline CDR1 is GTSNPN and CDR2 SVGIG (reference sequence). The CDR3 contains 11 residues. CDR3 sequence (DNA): TGTGCCTGGGGAGAGTTCCACGAGCAGTACTTC. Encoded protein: CAWGEFHEQYF.

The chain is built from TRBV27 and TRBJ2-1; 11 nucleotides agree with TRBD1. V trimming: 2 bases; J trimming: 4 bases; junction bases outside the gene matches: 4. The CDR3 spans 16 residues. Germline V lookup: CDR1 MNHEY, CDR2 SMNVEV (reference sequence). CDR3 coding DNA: TGTGCCAGCAGTTTAATCGGGACAGGGGGTTACAATGAGCAGTTCTTC. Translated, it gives CASSLIGTGGYNEQFF.

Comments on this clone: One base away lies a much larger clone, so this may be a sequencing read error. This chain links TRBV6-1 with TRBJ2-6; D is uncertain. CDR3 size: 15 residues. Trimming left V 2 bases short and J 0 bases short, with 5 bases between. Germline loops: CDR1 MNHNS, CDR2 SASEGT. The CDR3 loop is CASSEWSSGANVLTF. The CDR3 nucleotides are TGTGCCAGCAGTGAATGGAGCTCTGGGGCCAACGTCCTGACTTTC.

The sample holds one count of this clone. The chain's CDR3 is CASSRGRGTGSNYGYTF. Here the CDR3 DNA reads TGTGCCAGTAGTAGGGGCCGGGGGACAGGGTCCAACTATGGCTACACCTTC. The V call is TRBV19, the J call TRBJ1-2; the match to TRBD1 covers 9 bases. Unmatched junction bases numbered 11, after V lost 4 bases and J lost 2 bases. The CDR3 extends over 17 amino acids. The germline V gene has CDR1 LNHDA and CDR2 SQIVND (reference sequence).

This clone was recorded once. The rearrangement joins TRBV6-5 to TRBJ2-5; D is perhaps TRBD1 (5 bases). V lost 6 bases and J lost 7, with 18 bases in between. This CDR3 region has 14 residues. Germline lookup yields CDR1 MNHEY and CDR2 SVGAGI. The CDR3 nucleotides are TGTGCCAGCAGGAAAGACAGCGTTTCGGGGACCCAGTACTTC. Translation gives CASRKDSVSGTQYF.

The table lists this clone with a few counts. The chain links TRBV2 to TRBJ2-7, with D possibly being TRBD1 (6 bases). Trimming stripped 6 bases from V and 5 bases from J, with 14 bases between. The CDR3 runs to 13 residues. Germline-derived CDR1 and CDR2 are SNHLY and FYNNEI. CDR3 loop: CASSPSDRNEQYF. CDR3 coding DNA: TGTGCCAGCAGCCCCTCGGACAGAAACGAGCAGTACTTC.

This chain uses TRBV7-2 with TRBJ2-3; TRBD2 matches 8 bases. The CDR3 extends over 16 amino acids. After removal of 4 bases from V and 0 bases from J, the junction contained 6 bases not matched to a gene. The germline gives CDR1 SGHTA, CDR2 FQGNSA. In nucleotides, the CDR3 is TGTGCCAGCAGCTGGTTAGCGGGGACTAGCACAGATACGCAGTATTTT. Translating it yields CASSWLAGTSTDTQYF.

The CDR3 bases are TGTGCCAGTAGTGGCCACAGGGGAAACACCATATATTTT. Translating gives CASSGHRGNTIYF. J is TRBJ1-3 and V is TRBV19; D may be TRBD1 (5 bases). The length of the CDR3 is 13 residues. Per germline, CDR1 LNHDA and CDR2 SQIVND (reference sequence). V lost 5 bases to trimming and J lost 4 bases, with 9 bases between them.

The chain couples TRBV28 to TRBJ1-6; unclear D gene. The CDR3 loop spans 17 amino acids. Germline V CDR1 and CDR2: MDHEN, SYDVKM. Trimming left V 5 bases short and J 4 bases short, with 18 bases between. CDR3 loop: CASSPHPDGEYNSPLHF. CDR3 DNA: TGTGCCAGCAGTCCACACCCGGACGGGGAATATAATTCACCCCTCCACTTT.

The CDR3 DNA sequence: TGTGCCAGCAGTCGCGAGATGAACACTGAAGCTTTCTTT. It translates to CASSREMNTEAFF. The V call is TRBV6-5, the J call TRBJ1-1; unclear D gene. Trimming shortened V by 5 bases and J by 0 bases, and 7 bases separated the two germline ends. The CDR3 totals 13 residues. Per the germline V gene, CDR1 is MNHEY and CDR2 is SVGAGI.

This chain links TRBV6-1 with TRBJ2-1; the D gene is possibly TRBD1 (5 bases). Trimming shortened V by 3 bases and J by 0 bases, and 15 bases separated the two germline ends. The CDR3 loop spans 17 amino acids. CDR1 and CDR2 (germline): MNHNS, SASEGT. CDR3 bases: TGTGCCAGCAGTGAGCCCTTCCGACAGAGCTCCTACAATGAGCAGTTCTTC. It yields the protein CASSEPFRQSSYNEQFF.

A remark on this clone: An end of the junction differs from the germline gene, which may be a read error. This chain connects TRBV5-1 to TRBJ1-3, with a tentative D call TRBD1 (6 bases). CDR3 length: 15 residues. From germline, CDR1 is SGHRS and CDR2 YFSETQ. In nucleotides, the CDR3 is TGCGCCAGCAGGTTGGGGGCTCTCTCTGGAAACACCATATATTTT. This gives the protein CASRLGALSGNTIYF.

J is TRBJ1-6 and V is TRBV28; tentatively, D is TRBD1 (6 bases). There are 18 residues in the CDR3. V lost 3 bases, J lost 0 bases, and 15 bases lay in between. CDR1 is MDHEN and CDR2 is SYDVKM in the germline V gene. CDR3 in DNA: TGTGCCAGCAGTTTGGGGGTGGGGGCGAGCTCCTATAATTCACCCCTCCACTTT. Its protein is CASSLGVGASSYNSPLHF.